The clone carrying this T cell receptor (beta chain) occurred once. The data are from a study of T cell changes during pregnancy in multiple sclerosis. Assay: immunoSEQ multiplex PCR; the TCRdb copy retains only in-frame clones and omits some. The sample has just over 65,000 clones; 75% to 95% are singletons. V lost 0 bases and J 0 bases, leaving 6 bases between the germline ends. The CDR3 is made up of 15 amino acids. Per germline, CDR1 SGHRS and CDR2 YFSETQ. The sequencing here drew on peripheral blood, taken in the second trimester of pregnancy. The sequence was obtained from a female donor with multiple sclerosis, enrolled in a pregnancy study. V gene TRBV5-1 combines with J gene TRBJ1-4; no firm D call. For the CDR3, the DNA is TGCGCCAGCAGCTTGGATCCCGCAACTAATGAAAAACTGTTTTTT. Translating gives CASSLDPATNEKLFF.